These 30 T cell receptor beta chains were all obtained from the same sample, sequenced in a study of OX40 agonist ivuxolimab in advanced cancers. Sequenced by immunoSEQ multiplex PCR; TCRdb stores in-frame clones only, minus some. The sample contains about 47,000 clones, around four fifths of which appear only once. The source material was CD4+ or CD8+ T cells sorted from blood, sampled in a trial of the OX40 agonist ivuxolimab. Source of these receptors: an adult with an advanced solid tumor such as melanoma, head and neck, liver or kidney cancer.

This rearrangement joins TRBV5-1 to TRBJ2-3, with 10 bases lining up with TRBD2. CDR1 is SGHRS and CDR2 is YFSETQ in the germline V gene. The CDR3 is 17 residues long. The V segment lost 3 bases and the J segment 0 bases; nucleotides outside the gene matches: 7. This chain's CDR3 is CASSYGLAGESTDTQYF. CDR3 nucleotide sequence: TGCGCCAGCAGCTATGGTCTAGCGGGAGAGAGCACAGATACGCAGTATTTT.

This clone was counted at least ten times. The chain recombines TRBV11-2 with TRBJ1-2; D might be TRBD1 (5 bases). Germline V CDR1 and CDR2: SGHAT, FQNNGV. Trimming took 5 bases from V and 0 from J, leaving 7 bases between them. The CDR3 runs to 13 residues. As DNA, the CDR3 is TGTGCCAGCAGCCGGGACGCTAACTATGGCTACACCTTC. Translating it yields CASSRDANYGYTF.

The chain recombines TRBV27 with TRBJ1-2; unclear D gene. Per germline, CDR1 MNHEY and CDR2 SMNVEV (reference sequence). The CDR3 consists of 13 residues. Trimming removed 8 bases at V and 6 bases at J, with 16 bases between. The CDR3 region is CASGRLGEHGYTF. The DNA for the CDR3 is TGTGCCAGCGGTCGTCTTGGGGAACATGGCTACACCTTC.

This chain connects TRBV6-1 to TRBJ2-7, with 8 positions matching TRBD1. The trim removed 3 bases at V and 2 bases at J, leaving 6 bases unmatched. Germline V gene sequence: CDR1 MNHNS, CDR2 SASEGT. The CDR3 consists of 15 residues. CDR3 coding DNA: TGTGCCAGCAGTGAGTTTCGCAGGGGGCCCTACGAGCAGTACTTC. Protein sequence: CASSEFRRGPYEQYF.

The J gene is TRBJ2-1, the V gene TRBV28, with a possible D match to TRBD1 (6 bases). The V end was cut by 4 bases, the J end by 5 bases, with 9 bases between. The germline CDR1 and CDR2 sequences are MDHEN and SYDVKM. The CDR3 loop spans 13 amino acids. The CDR3 spells CASSYRVDNEQFF. Here the CDR3 DNA reads TGTGCCAGCAGTTACAGGGTGGACAATGAGCAGTTCTTC.

This chain links TRBV28 with TRBJ2-6, with unresolved D. V lost 4 bases and J lost 4, with 11 bases in between. The CDR3 totals 15 residues. The germline V gene has CDR1 MDHEN and CDR2 SYDVKM. The CDR3: CASSWRGRGANVLTF. DNA for the CDR3: TGTGCCAGCAGTTGGCGCGGCCGAGGGGCCAACGTCCTGACTTTC.

The V call is TRBV7-2, the J call TRBJ2-7; TRBD1 might be the D (6 bases). Trimming took 5 bases from V and 3 from J, leaving 14 bases between them. Germline V gene sequence: CDR1 SGHTA, CDR2 FQGNSA. CDR3 size: 14 residues. The CDR3 region has the DNA TGTGCCAGCAGCACCCACAGGGCTAACTACGAGCAGTACTTC. It encodes CASSTHRANYEQYF.

Relative to its sample, this clone is medium-sized (0.01 to 0.1%). The chain links TRBV27 to TRBJ2-7; D not certain. There are 12 residues in the CDR3. Germline V CDR1 and CDR2: MNHEY, SMNVEV (reference sequence). V was trimmed by 4 bases and J by 3 bases, leaving 7 bases between them. CDR3: CASSSSDYEQYF. The CDR3 DNA sequence: TGTGCCAGCAGTTCGTCCGACTACGAGCAGTACTTC.

The genes are TRBV6-6 and TRBJ1-6, with no clear D. V lost 2 bases and J lost 7, with 15 bases in between. The CDR3 contains 16 residues. CDR1 and CDR2 (germline): MNHNY, SVGAGI (reference sequence). The CDR3, as DNA: TGTGCCAGCAGTTACCCCCGAGATGGGAGCAATTCACCCCTCCACTTT. Translation: CASSYPRDGSNSPLHF.

There are a few counts of this clone. CDR3 in amino acids: CASSQDRAGNIQYF. Written as DNA, the CDR3 is TGCGCCAGCAGCCAAGATCGGGCTGGAAACATTCAGTACTTC. The V and J genes are TRBV4-3 and TRBJ2-4, with D hard to call. The ends were cut back, 0 bases at V and 6 bases at J, with 9 bases in the middle. The germline CDR1 and CDR2 sequences are LGHNA and YSLEER. CDR3 length: 14 amino acids.

The gene calls are TRBV7-9 and TRBJ2-1; D tentatively fits TRBD1 or TRBD2 (5 bases each). V dropped 8 bases and J dropped 4 bases, with 15 bases sitting between them. CDR3 length: 14 residues. The germline V gene has CDR1 SEHNR and CDR2 FQNEAQ (reference sequence). CDR3 sequence reads: CASSRDGGYNEQFF. The DNA of the CDR3 is TGTGCCAGCTCTAGGGATGGGGGATACAATGAGCAGTTCTTC.

The chain recombines TRBV6-5 with TRBJ1-2, with TRBD1 identical over 10 bases. This CDR3 contains 13 residues. Unmatched junction bases numbered 2, after V lost 4 bases and J lost 6 bases. Germline values: CDR1 MNHEY, CDR2 SVGAGI. The CDR3 DNA reads as TGTGCCAGCAGTTCGACAGGGGGCAATGGCTACACCTTC. Translated: CASSSTGGNGYTF.

This clone is categorized as medium-sized. The rearrangement uses TRBV27 and TRBJ2-3, with D uncertain. V was shortened by 3 bases and J by 3 bases, with 13 bases between the two germline ends. The CDR3 is made up of 15 amino acids. CDR1 is MNHEY, CDR2 SMNVEV, per germline (reference sequence). The CDR3 loop is CASSLGSGSTDTQYF. CDR3 bases: TGTGCCAGCAGTTTGGGGTCAGGATCAACAGATACGCAGTATTTT.

This chain connects TRBV14 to TRBJ2-1; D is uncertain. Germline values: CDR1 SGHDN, CDR2 FVKESK. The CDR3 has 17 residues. Trimming removed 0 bases from V and 0 bases from J, with 12 bases in between. CDR3 region: CASSQDVGLSSYNEQFF. The CDR3, as DNA: TGTGCCAGCAGCCAAGATGTCGGGCTGAGCTCCTACAATGAGCAGTTCTTC.

This chain links TRBV29-1 with TRBJ2-6, with 7 bases identical to TRBD1. V gave up 4 bases and J gave up 2 bases; unmatched junction bases: 8. The CDR3 spans 16 residues. Germline V gene data show CDR1 as SQVTM and CDR2 as ANQGSEA. CDR3 nucleotides: TGCAGCGTTGGAGGGGGCGAGGATGCTGGGGCCAACGTCCTGACTTTC. This gives the protein CSVGGGEDAGANVLTF.

V is TRBV30 and J is TRBJ2-7; D not certain. Trimming cost V 5 bases and J 7 bases, with 9 bases left between them. The CDR3 totals 10 residues. Germline CDR1 reads GTSNPN; CDR2 reads SVGIG (reference sequence). Here the CDR3 reads CAWAVREQYF. CDR3 DNA sequence: TGTGCCTGGGCCGTTAGGGAGCAGTACTTC.

V and J are TRBV27 and TRBJ2-7, with D tentatively TRBD2 (5 bases). The CDR3 contains 15 residues. CDR1 MNHEY and CDR2 SMNVEV come from the germline V gene (reference sequence). The V gene lost 3 bases and the J gene lost 4 bases, with 16 bases spanning the gap. The CDR3 nucleotides are TGTGCCAGCAGTTTCCCTGGCGGGCGTCCATACGAGCAGTACTTC. Its protein is CASSFPGGRPYEQYF.

The chain has TRBV10-3 and TRBJ1-1; D perhaps matches TRBD1 (5 bases). Germline V gene data show CDR1 as ENHRY and CDR2 as SYGVKD. This CDR3 has 15 amino acids. V was shortened by 3 bases and J by 1 base, with 12 bases between the two germline ends. This chain's CDR3 is CAISETDIKNTEAFF. The DNA of the CDR3 is TGTGCCATCAGTGAAACGGACATAAAGAACACTGAAGCTTTCTTT.

This chain connects TRBV11-3 to TRBJ2-1, with TRBD2 matching 8 bases. Unmatched junction bases numbered 6, after V lost 5 bases and J lost 3 bases. This CDR3 has 15 residues. The germline CDR1 and CDR2 sequences are SGHNT and YENEEA. As DNA, the CDR3 is TGTGCCAGCAGCCCCACTAGCGGCCTCTACAATGAGCAGTTCTTC. Amino acid sequence: CASSPTSGLYNEQFF.

The chain joins TRBV5-1 to TRBJ2-7; D possibly matches TRBD1 or TRBD2 (5 bases each). This CDR3 is 11 amino acids long. Deletions cut 5 bases from V and 5 bases from J, with 8 bases between. Germline-derived CDR1 and CDR2 are SGHRS and YFSETQ. The CDR3 nucleotides read TGCGCCAGCAGGGGGGACCACGAGCAGTACTTC. The encoded protein is CASRGDHEQYF.

The sample holds one count of this clone. The genes are TRBV4-1 and TRBJ2-1, with D unclear. Trimming stripped 4 bases from V and 5 bases from J, with 15 bases between. Germline V gene lookup returns CDR1 MGHRA and CDR2 YSYEKL. The CDR3 runs 15 residues. This chain's CDR3 is CASSPRSPPHNEQFF. The DNA of the CDR3 is TGCGCCAGCAGCCCCCGGTCCCCCCCGCACAATGAGCAGTTCTTC.

In the case of this clone: At one boundary the junction diverges from the germline segment, which might be a read error. This sequence joins TRBV7-6 and TRBJ1-4; possible D gene TRBD1, 5 bases. In germline, CDR1 is SGHVS, CDR2 FNYEAQ. The CDR3 extends over 12 amino acids. The CDR3 reads CASSFAGKQKIF. The CDR3 coding sequence is TGTGCCAGCAGCTTTGCAGGGAAGCAAAAGATTTTT.

The CDR3 DNA reads TGCGCCAGCAGCGAGGCCGGACCTCCGAACCCGGCCCTCCACTTT. The encoded protein is CASSEAGPPNPALHF. The V and J genes are TRBV5-1 and TRBJ1-6; D gene unclear. The germline gives CDR1 SGHRS, CDR2 YFSETQ. With 4 bases removed from V and 14 bases from J, the gap between germline ends came to 22 bases. The CDR3 contains 15 residues.

This clone was found a few times. For the CDR3, the DNA is TGCGCCAGCAGCCAAGCAGGGGGCTACAATGAGCAGTTCTTC. Translating gives CASSQAGGYNEQFF. The V and J genes are TRBV5-1 and TRBJ2-1; 7 positions agree with TRBD1. The CDR3 totals 14 residues. Germline loops: CDR1 SGHRS, CDR2 YFSETQ. Germline trimming cut 4 bases from V and 3 bases from J; bases unmatched to any gene: 4.

The chain combines TRBV29-1 with TRBJ2-7; 9 positions agree with TRBD2. The CDR3 spans 15 residues. The ends lost 0 bases at V and 4 bases at J; junction bases unmatched: 7. Germline values: CDR1 SQVTM, CDR2 ANQGSEA. In nucleotides, the CDR3 is TGCAGCGTTGAAGAGTCAATAGCGGGAGTATACGAGCAGTACTTC. This translates into CSVEESIAGVYEQYF.

This clone is medium-sized by share. An end of the junction differs from the germline gene, which may be a read error. The V and J genes are TRBV30 and TRBJ2-2; the D gene is possibly TRBD1 (6 bases). The CDR3 sequence is 13 residues long. From germline, CDR1 is GTSNPN and CDR2 SVGIG (reference sequence). DNA for the CDR3: TGCGCCCGACATCAGGGGTACCCCGGGGAGCTGTTTTTT. Protein: CARHQGYPGELFF.

The rearrangement joins TRBV11-2 to TRBJ2-7; 12 bases map to TRBD1. Trimming at V came to 5 bases and at J to 0 bases, leaving 8 bases not matched to a gene. Per the germline V gene, CDR1 is SGHAT and CDR2 is FQNNGV. The CDR3 covers 17 residues. The CDR3 sequence: CASSIGTGGTLSYEQYF. CDR3 sequence (DNA): TGTGCCAGCAGCATCGGGACAGGGGGCACCCTCTCCTACGAGCAGTACTTC.

The CDR3 coding sequence is TGTGCCTGGAGTGTACTCCCAATGAACACCGGGGAGCTGTTTTTT. It translates to CAWSVLPMNTGELFF. The rearrangement uses TRBV30 and TRBJ2-2; D is uncertain. CDR3 length: 15 amino acids. V lost 0 bases to trimming and J lost 1 base, with 9 bases between them. Per the germline V gene, CDR1 is GTSNPN and CDR2 is SVGIG (reference sequence).

This clone was observed a handful of times. The chain recombines TRBV19 with TRBJ1-2; D perhaps matches TRBD1 (6 bases). Trimming left V 5 bases short and J 6 bases short, with 10 bases between. The CDR3 contains 12 residues. Germline values: CDR1 LNHDA, CDR2 SQIVND (reference sequence). The DNA of the CDR3 is TGTGCCAGTAGTGATACAGGGAATGGCTACACCTTC. Protein product: CASSDTGNGYTF.

V gene TRBV6-1 combines with J gene TRBJ2-7; D remains unclear. V was clipped by 1 base and J by 1 base, with 8 bases between them. Germline-derived CDR1 and CDR2 are MNHNS and SASEGT. The CDR3 runs 14 residues. The DNA for the CDR3 is TGTGCCAGCAGTGAAGGAGGAAGTTCCTACGAGCAGTACTTC. Encoded protein: CASSEGGSSYEQYF.